This note documents a single T cell receptor (beta chain) sequence. TCRdb ran MiXCR on the 5' RACE reads and lists one entry per CDR3 protein. In the table there are 600,000 to 750,000 distinct CDR3 sequences, over 9% of which are singletons. This specimen comes from a study of T cells after yellow fever vaccination. In germline, CDR1 is SGHTA, CDR2 FQGNSA. The length of the CDR3 is 15 residues. V lost 5 bases, J lost 4 bases, and 17 bases lay in between. Sample: PBMCs, taken on the day of the yellow fever booster vaccination. The rearrangement joins TRBV7-2 to TRBJ2-5, with D possibly being TRBD1 or TRBD2 (5 bases each). The sequence derives from a man aged 30 to 45 who received the YFV17D yellow fever vaccine. The CDR3 loop is CASSPSWGSGETQYF. In nucleotides, the CDR3 is TGTGCCAGCAGCCCCTCCTGGGGGTCTGGAGAGACCCAGTACTTC.